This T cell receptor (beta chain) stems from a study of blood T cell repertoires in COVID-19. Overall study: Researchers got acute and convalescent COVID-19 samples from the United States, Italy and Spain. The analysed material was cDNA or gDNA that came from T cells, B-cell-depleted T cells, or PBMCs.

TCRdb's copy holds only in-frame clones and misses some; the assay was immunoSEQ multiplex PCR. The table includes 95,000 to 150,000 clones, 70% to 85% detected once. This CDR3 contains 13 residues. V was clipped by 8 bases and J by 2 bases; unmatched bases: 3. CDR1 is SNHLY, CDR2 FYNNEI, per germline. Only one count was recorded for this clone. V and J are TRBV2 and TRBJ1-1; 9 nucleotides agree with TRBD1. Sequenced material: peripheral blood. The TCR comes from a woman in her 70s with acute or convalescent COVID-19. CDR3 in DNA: TGTGCCAGCGGGACAGGGACTAACACTGAAGCTTTCTTT. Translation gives CASGTGTNTEAFF.